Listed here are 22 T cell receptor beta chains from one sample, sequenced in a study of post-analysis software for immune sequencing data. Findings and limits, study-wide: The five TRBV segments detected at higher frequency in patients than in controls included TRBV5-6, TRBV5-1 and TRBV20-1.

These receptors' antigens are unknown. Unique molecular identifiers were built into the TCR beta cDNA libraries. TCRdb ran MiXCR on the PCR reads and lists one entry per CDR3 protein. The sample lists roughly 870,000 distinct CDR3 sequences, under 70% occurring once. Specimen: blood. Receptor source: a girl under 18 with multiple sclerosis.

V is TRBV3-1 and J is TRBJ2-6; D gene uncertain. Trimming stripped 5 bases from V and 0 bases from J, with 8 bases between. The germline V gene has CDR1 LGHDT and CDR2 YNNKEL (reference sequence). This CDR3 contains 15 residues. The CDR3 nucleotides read TGTGCCAGCAGCTATCCTACCTCTGGGGCCAACGTCCTGACTTTC. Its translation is CASSYPTSGANVLTF. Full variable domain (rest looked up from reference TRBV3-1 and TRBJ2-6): DTAVSQTPKYLVTQMGNDKSIKCEQNLGHDTMYWYKQDSKKFLKIMFSYNNKELIINETVPNRFSPKSPDKAHLNLHINSLELGDSAVYFCASSYPTSGANVLTFGAGSRLTVL.

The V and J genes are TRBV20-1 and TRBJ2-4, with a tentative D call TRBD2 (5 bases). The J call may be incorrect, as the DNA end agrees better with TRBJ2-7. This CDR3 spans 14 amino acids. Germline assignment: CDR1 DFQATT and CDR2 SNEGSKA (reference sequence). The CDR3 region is CSAPSPWRTYEQYF. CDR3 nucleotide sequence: TGCAGTGCCCCTTCCCCGTGGAGGACCTACGAGCAGTACTTC.

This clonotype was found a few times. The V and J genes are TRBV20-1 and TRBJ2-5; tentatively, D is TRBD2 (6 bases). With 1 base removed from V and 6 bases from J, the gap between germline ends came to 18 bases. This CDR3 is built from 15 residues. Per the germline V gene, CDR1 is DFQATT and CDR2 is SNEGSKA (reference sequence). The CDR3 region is CSARATTGGAQTQYF. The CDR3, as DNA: TGCAGTGCTAGAGCGACTACTGGCGGGGCTCAGACCCAGTACTTC.

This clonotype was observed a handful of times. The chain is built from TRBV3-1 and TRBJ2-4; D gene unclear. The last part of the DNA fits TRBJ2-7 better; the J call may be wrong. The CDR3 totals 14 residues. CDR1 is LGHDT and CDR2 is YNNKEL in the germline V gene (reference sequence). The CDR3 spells CASSQALNNYEQYF. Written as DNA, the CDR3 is TGTGCCAGCAGCCAGGCCCTGAACAACTACGAGCAGTACTTC.

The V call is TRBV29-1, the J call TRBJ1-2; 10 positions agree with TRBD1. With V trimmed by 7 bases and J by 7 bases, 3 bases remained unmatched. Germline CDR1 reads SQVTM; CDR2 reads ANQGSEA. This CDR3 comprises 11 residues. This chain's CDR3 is CSDGTGAGYTF. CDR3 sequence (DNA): TGCAGCGATGGGACAGGGGCTGGCTACACCTTC.

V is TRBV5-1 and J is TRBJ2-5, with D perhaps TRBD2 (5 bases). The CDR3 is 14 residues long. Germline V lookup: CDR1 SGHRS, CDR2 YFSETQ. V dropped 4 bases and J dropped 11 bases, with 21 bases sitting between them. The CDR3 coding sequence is TGCGCCAGCAGCCCCTTAGAAGCCCGAAGGGAGCAGTACTTC. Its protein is CASSPLEARREQYF.

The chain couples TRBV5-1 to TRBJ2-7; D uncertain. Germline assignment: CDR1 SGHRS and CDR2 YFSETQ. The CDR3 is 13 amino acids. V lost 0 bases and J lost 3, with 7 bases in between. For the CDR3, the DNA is TGCGCCAGCAGCTTGGGACACGACTACGAGCAGTACTTC. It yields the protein CASSLGHDYEQYF.

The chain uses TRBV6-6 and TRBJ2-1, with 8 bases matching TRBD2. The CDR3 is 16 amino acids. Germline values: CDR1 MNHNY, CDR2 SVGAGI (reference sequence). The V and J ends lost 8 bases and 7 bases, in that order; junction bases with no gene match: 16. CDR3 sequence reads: CASGPKGGRLGNEQFF. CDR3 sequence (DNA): TGTGCCAGCGGCCCCAAAGGCGGGAGGCTCGGGAATGAGCAGTTCTTC.

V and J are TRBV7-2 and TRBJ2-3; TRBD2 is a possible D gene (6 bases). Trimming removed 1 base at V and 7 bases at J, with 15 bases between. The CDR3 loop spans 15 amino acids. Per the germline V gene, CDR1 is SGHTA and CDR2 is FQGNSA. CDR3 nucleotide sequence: TGTGCCAGCAGCTTAGGACTAGGGTTTGGAAATACGCAGTATTTT. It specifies CASSLGLGFGNTQYF.

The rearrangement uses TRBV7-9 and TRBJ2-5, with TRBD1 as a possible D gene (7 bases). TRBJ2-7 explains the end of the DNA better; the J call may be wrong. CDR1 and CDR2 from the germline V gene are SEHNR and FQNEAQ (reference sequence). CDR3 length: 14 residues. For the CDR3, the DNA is TGTGCCAGTACACCGATGACAGGGAGGTCCGAGCAGTACTTC. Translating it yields CASTPMTGRSEQYF.

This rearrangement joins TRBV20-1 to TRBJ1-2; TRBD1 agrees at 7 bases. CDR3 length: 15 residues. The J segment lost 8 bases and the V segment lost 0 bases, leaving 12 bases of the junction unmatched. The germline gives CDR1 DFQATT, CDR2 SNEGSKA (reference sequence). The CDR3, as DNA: TGCAGTGCTAGAGATCAGGGGGGACTCCCGGACGGCTACACCTTC. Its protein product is CSARDQGGLPDGYTF.

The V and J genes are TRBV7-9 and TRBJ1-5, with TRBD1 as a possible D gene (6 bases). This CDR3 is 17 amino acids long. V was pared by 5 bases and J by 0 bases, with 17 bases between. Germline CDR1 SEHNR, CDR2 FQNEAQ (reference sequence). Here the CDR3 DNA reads TGTGCCAGCAGCCGGACAAGAGGGGGATATAGCAATCAGCCCCAGCATTTT. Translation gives CASSRTRGGYSNQPQHF.

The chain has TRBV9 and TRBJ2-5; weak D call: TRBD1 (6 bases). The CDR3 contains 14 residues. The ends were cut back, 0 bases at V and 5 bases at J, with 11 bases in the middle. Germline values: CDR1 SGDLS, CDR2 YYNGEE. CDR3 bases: TGTGCCAGCAGCGTAGGACAGGCCGGGGAGACCCAGTACTTC. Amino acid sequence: CASSVGQAGETQYF.

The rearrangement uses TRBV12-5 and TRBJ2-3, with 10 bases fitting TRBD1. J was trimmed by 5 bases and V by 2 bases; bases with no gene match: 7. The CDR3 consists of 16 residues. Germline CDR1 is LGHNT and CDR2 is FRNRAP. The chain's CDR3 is CASGLMRQGALDTQYF. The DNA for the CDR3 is TGTGCTAGTGGTTTGATGCGACAGGGGGCGCTAGATACGCAGTATTTT.

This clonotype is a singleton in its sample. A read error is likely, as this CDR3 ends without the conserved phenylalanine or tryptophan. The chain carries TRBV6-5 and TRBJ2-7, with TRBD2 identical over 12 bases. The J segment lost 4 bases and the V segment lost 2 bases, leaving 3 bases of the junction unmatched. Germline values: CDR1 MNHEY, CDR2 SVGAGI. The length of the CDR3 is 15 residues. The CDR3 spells CASSYPGLAGYEQYC. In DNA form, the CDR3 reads TGTGCCAGCAGTTACCCCGGACTAGCGGGATACGAGCAGTACTGC.

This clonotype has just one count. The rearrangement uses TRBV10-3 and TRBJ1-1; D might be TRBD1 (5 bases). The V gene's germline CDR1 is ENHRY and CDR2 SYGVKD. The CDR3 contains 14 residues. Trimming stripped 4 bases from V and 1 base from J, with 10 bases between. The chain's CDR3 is CAISARVGNTEAFF. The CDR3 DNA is TGTGCCATCAGTGCCAGGGTGGGGAACACTGAAGCTTTCTTT.

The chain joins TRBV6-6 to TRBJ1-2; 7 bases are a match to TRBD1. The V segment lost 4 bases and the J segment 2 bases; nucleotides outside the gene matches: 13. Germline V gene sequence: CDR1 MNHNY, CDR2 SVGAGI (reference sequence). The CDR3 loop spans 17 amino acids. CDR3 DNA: TGTGCCAGCAGTTTCTACTGGGGGGACAGCCAGAACTATGGCTACACCTTC. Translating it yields CASSFYWGDSQNYGYTF.

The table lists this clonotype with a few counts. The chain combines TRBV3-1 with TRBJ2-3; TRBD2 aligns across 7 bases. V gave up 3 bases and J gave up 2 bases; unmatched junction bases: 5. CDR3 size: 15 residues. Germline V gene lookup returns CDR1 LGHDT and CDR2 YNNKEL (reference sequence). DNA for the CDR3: TGTGCCAGCAGCCATCTAGCGGACTACACAGATACGCAGTATTTT. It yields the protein CASSHLADYTDTQYF.

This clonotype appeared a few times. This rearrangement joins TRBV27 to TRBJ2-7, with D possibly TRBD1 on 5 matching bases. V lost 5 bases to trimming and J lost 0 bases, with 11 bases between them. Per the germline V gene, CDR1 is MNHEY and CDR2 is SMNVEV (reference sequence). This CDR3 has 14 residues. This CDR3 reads CASSHQGSSYEQYF. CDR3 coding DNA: TGTGCCAGCAGTCATCAGGGTTCCTCCTACGAGCAGTACTTC.

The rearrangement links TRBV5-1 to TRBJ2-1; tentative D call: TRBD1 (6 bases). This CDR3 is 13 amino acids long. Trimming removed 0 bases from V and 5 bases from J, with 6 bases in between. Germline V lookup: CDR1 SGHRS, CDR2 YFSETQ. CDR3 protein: CASSLGDNNEQFF. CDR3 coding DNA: TGCGCCAGCAGCTTGGGGGACAACAATGAGCAGTTCTTC.

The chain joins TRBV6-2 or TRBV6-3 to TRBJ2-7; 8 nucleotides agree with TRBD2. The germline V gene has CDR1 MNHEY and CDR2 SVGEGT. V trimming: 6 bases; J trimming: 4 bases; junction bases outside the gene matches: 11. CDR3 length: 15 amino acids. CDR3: CASSAAGTSPYEQYF. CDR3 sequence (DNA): TGTGCCAGCAGCGCGGCCGGGACTAGTCCATACGAGCAGTACTTC.

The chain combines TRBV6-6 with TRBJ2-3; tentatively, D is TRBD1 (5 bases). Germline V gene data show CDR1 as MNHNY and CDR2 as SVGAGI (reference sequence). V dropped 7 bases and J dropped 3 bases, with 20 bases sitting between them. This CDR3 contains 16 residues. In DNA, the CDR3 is TGTGCCAGCAAAGCCGTCGATACAGGTAGAACAGATACGCAGTATTTT. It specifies CASKAVDTGRTDTQYF.